This T cell receptor beta chain was identified during a study of OX40 agonist ivuxolimab in advanced cancers. Overall study: Ivuxolimab, which patients received intravenously every 2 weeks, was dosed at 0.01 to 10 mg/kg. Study outcomes and limitations: Averaging showed that CD8+ T cells had more expanded clones than CD4+ did. Clonal expansion in partial responders at 0.1-3.0 mg/kg ranked among the lowest.

Excluded were patients having autoimmune disease history or systemic immunosuppression. Trimming shortened V by 6 bases and J by 5 bases, and 14 bases separated the two germline ends. Germline CDR1 reads MDHEN; CDR2 reads SYDVKM. This CDR3 contains 14 residues. Clones were read by immunoSEQ multiplex PCR, and TCRdb kept only the in-frame ones, dropping some. The sample lists 75,000 to 80,000 clones, 90% to 95% occurring once. As for this clone: What it binds is not known.

This specimen consisted of CD4+ or CD8+ T cells sorted from blood, obtained in a trial of the OX40 agonist ivuxolimab. The sequence came from an adult with an advanced solid tumor such as melanoma, head and neck, liver or kidney cancer. The chain uses TRBV28 and TRBJ1-5, with a weak D call TRBD1 (6 bases). The CDR3 protein is CASSHGGGYQPQHF. CDR3 DNA: TGTGCCAGCAGCCATGGGGGGGGCTATCAGCCCCAGCATTTT.